The TCR beta chain under discussion was sequenced for a study of identical twins. This clonotype was found a few times. TCRdb itself ran the 5' RACE reads through MiXCR, one entry per CDR3 protein. The sample gives about 530,000 distinct CDR3 sequences, about 15% of which show up once; roughly 0.4% is in the top ten. This CDR3 spans 18 amino acids. In germline, CDR1 is MGHRA, CDR2 YSYEKL. The V gene end was trimmed by 2 bases and the J gene end by 5 bases; junction bases not matched to a gene: 8. Healthy Caucasians, and only they, were the donors. These data are also associated with another study on yellow fever vaccine responses in identical twins.

The sequence was collected from a woman aged 18-29 years in good health. Sequencing used CD4+ T cells sorted from blood. The chain couples TRBV4-1 to TRBJ2-2; the match to TRBD2 covers 13 bases. CDR3 bases: TGCGCCAGCAGCCAAAGACTAGCGGGGGGCCCGGGGACCGGGGAGCTGTTTTTT. It translates to CASSQRLAGGPGTGELFF.